This T cell receptor beta chain was obtained from a study of blood T cell repertoires in COVID-19. At the level of the study: Specimens from acute and convalescent COVID-19 originated in the United States, Italy and Spain. In each case, the material was cDNA or gDNA derived from T cells, B-cell-depleted T cells, or PBMCs.

The CDR3 sequence is 15 residues long. The germline V and J ends were trimmed by 1 base and 4 bases, with 16 bases remaining between them. Germline loops: CDR1 GTSNPN, CDR2 SVGIG (reference sequence). Under the authors' procedure: For nucleated cells, counts were estimated from reference gene primer amplification. This table comes from immunoSEQ multiplex PCR, and its TCRdb copy is limited to in-frame clones, with some not included. That table gives V, J and clone size, and the DNA gave D and trimming. This table has about 70,000 clones, around nine tenths appearing once. The chain carries TRBV30 and TRBJ1-1; possibly TRBD1 for D (5 bases). The sample comprised peripheral blood. The TCR comes from a woman in her sixties with acute or convalescent COVID-19. CDR3: CAWSDGPTGGTEAFF. The CDR3 coding sequence is TGTGCCTGGAGTGATGGGCCCACAGGCGGCACTGAAGCTTTCTTT.